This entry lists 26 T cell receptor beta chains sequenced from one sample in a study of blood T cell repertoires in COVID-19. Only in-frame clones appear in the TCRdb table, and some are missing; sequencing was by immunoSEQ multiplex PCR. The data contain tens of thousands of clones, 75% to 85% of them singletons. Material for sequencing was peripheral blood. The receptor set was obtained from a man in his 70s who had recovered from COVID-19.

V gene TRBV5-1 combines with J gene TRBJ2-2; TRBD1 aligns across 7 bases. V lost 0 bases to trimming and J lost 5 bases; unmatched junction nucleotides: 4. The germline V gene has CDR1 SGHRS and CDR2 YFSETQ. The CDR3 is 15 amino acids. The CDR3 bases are TGCGCCAGCAGCTTGGTACAGGGGTGGACCGGGGAGCTGTTTTTT. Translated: CASSLVQGWTGELFF.

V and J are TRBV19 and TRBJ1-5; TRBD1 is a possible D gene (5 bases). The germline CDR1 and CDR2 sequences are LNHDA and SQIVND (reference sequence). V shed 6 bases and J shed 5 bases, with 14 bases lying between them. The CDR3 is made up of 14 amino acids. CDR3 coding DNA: TGTGCCAGTAGCGAGACAGCTAAGGATCAGCCCCAGCATTTT. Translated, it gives CASSETAKDQPQHF.

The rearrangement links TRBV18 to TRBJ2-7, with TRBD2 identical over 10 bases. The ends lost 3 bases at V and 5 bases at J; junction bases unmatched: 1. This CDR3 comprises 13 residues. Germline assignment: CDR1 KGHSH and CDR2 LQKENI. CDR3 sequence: CASSPGTSDEQYF. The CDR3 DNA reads TGTGCCAGCTCACCGGGGACTAGCGACGAGCAGTACTTC.

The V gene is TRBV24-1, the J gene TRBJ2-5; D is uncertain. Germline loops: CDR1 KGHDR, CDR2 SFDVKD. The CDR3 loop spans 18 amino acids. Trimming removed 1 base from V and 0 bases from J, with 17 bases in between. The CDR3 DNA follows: TGTGCCACCAGTGATTTTTTCGCCGAGCAGACAAACCAAGAGACCCAGTACTTC. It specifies CATSDFFAEQTNQETQYF.

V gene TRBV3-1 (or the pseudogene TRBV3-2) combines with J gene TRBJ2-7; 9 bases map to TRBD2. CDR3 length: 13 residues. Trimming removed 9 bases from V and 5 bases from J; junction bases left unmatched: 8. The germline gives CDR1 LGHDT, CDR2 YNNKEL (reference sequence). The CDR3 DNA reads TGTGCCAGAAGAGGTAGCGGGAGAGACGAGCAGTACTTC. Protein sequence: CARRGSGRDEQYF.

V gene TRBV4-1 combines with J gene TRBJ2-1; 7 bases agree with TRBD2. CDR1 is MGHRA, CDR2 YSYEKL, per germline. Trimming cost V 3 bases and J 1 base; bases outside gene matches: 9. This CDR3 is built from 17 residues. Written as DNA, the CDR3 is TGCGCCAGCAGCCACGCATATGGGCGGGAGTCCTACAATGAGCAGTTCTTC. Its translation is CASSHAYGRESYNEQFF.

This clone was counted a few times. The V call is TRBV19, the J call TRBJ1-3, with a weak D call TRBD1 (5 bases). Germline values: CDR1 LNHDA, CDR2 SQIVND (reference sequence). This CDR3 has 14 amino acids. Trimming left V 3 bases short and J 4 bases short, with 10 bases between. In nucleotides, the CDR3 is TGTGCCAGTAGTATTGGAGGGGACGGAAACACCATATATTTT. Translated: CASSIGGDGNTIYF.

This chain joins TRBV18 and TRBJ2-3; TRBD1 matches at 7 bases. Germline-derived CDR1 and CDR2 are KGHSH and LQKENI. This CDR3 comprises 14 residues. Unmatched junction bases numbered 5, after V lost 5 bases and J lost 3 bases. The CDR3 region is CASSEGARTDTQYF. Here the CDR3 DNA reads TGTGCCAGCTCAGAGGGGGCGAGGACAGATACGCAGTATTTT.

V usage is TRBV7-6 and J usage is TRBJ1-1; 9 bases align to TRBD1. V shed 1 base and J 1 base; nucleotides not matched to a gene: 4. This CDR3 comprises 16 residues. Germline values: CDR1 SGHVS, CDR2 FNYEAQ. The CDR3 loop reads CASSLEGTGTNTEAFF. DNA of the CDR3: TGTGCCAGCAGCTTAGAGGGGACAGGGACGAACACTGAAGCTTTCTTT.

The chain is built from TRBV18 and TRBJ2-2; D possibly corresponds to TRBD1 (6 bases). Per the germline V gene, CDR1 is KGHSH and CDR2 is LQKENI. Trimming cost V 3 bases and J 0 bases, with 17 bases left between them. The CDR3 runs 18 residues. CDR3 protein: CASSPISGHLTNTGELFF. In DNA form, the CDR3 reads TGTGCCAGCTCACCGATCTCGGGACACCTTACGAACACCGGGGAGCTGTTTTTT.

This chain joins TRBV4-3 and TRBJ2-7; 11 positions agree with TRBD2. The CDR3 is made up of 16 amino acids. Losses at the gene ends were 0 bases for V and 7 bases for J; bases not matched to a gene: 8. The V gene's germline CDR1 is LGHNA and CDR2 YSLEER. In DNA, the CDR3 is TGCGCCAGCAGCCAAGACTATAGCGGGGGGGCTGGGGAGCAGTACTTC. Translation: CASSQDYSGGAGEQYF.

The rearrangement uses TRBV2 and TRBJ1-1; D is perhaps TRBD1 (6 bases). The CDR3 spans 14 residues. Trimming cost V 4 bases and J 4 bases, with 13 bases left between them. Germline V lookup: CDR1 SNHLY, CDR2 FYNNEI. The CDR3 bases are TGTGCCAGCAGTGTTATACAGGGCGGCACTGAAGCTTTCTTT. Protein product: CASSVIQGGTEAFF.

In DNA, the CDR3 is TGTGCCAGCAGCTTAGTCCCACCGGGACAACACACAGATACGCAGTATTTT. It specifies CASSLVPPGQHTDTQYF. The genes are TRBV7-2 and TRBJ2-3; tentatively, D is TRBD1 (6 bases). The length of the CDR3 is 17 residues. The V gene lost 1 base and the J gene lost 2 bases, with 16 bases spanning the gap. The germline gives CDR1 SGHTA, CDR2 FQGNSA.

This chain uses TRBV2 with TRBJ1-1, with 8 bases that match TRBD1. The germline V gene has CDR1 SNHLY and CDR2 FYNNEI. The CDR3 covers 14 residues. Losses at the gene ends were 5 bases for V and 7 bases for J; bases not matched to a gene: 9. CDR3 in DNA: TGTGCCAGCAGTCCCCAGGGGGCCCGGAGTGAAGCTTTCTTT. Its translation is CASSPQGARSEAFF.

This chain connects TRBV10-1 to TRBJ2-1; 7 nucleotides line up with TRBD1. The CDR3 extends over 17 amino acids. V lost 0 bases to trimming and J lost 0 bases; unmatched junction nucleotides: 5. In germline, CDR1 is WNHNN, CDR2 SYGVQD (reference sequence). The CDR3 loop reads CASSESPGGSSYNEQFF. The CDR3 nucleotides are TGCGCCAGCAGTGAGTCGCCAGGGGGTAGCTCCTACAATGAGCAGTTCTTC.

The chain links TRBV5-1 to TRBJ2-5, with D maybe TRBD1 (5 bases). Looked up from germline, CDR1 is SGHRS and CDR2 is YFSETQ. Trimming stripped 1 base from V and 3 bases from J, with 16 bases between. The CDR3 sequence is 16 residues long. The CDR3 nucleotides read TGCGCCAGCAGCTTGACTTCCCCGGGCAGGGAAGAGACCCAGTACTTC. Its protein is CASSLTSPGREETQYF.

The CDR3 coding sequence is TGTGCCAGCAGTTTGAGCAACTATGGCTACACCTTC. Translated, it gives CASSLSNYGYTF. The chain uses TRBV28 and TRBJ1-2; D gene ambiguous. Trimming pared 3 bases from V and 2 bases from J, leaving 4 bases between. The germline gives CDR1 MDHEN, CDR2 SYDVKM. The CDR3 has 12 amino acids.

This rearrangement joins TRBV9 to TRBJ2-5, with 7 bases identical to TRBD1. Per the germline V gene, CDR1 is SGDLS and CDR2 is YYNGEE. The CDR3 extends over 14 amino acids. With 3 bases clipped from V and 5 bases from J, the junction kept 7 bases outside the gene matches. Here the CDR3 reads CASSEQGSVETQYF. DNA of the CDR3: TGTGCCAGCAGCGAACAGGGGTCGGTGGAGACCCAGTACTTC. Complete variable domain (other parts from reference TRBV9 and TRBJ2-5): DSGVTQTPKHLITATGQRVTLRCSPRSGDLSVYWYQQSLDQGLQFLIQYYNGEERAKGNILERFSAQQFPDLHSELNLSSLELGDSALYFCASSEQGSVETQYFGPGTRLLVL.

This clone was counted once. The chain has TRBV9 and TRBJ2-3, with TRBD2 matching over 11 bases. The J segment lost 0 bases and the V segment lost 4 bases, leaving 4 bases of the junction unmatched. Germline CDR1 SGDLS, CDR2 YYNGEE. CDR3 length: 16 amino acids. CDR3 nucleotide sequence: TGTGCCAGCAGCTTGACTAGCGGGATTAGCACAGATACGCAGTATTTT. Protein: CASSLTSGISTDTQYF.

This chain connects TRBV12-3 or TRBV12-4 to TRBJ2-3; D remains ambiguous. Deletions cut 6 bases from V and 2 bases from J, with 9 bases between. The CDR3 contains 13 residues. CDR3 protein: CASRESNTDTQYF. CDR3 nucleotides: TGTGCCAGCAGAGAGTCGAACACAGATACGCAGTATTTT.

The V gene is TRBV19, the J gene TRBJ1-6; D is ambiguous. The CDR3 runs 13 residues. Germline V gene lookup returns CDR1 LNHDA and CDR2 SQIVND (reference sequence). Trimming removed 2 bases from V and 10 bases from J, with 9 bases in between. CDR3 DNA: TGTGCCAGTAGTATACGGGGAGTATCACCCCTCCACTTT. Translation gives CASSIRGVSPLHF.

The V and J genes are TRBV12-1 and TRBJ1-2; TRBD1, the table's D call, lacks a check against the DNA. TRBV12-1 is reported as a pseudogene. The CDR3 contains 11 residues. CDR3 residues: CASSFPGLYTF. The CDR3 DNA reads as TGTGCCAGCAGCTTTCCTGGCTTGTACACCTTC.

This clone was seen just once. The CDR3 nucleotides read TGTGCCAGCAGTGAAACGGGGAATGGCTACACCTTC. The encoded protein is CASSETGNGYTF. This chain uses TRBV6-1 with TRBJ1-2; D remains unclear. The germline gives CDR1 MNHNS, CDR2 SASEGT. The CDR3 is 12 amino acids. The V and J ends lost 2 bases and 6 bases respectively, with 7 bases between them.

The CDR3 DNA reads as TGTGCCTGGATGGCAGGGGGCAACTATGGCTACACCTTC. Its translation is CAWMAGGNYGYTF. The chain recombines TRBV30 with TRBJ1-2; TRBD1 matches 8 bases. The CDR3 consists of 13 residues. V trimming: 4 bases; J trimming: 2 bases; junction bases outside the gene matches: 3. Germline-derived CDR1 and CDR2 are GTSNPN and SVGIG (reference sequence).

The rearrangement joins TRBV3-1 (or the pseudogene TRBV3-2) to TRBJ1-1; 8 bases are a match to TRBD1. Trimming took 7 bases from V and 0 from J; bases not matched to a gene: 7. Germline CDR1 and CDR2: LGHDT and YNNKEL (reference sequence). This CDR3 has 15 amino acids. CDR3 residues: CASTNRGRMNTEAFF. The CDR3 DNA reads TGTGCCAGCACCAACAGGGGGAGGATGAACACTGAAGCTTTCTTT.

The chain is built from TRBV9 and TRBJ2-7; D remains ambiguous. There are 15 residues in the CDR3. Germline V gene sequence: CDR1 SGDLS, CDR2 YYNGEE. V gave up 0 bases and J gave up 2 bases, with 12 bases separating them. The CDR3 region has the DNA TGTGCCAGCAGCGTAGCGGCTAGTTTTACCTACGAGCAGTACTTC. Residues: CASSVAASFTYEQYF.